This is a list of T cell receptor beta chains from one sample in a study of T cells expressing NK-cell markers. TCRdb reprocessed the 5' RACE reads, with one entry per CDR3 protein and no DNA. The table for this sample gives 20,000 to 25,000 distinct CDR3 sequences. Material for sequencing was blood T cells: a sorted CD56 or NKG2C T cell subset, CD4+ or CD8+ T cells, or bulk PBMC T cells (not recorded which). The receptors were gathered from a man aged 18-75 years in good health. Both conserved end residues are part of each CDR3. The order of the fields is clone size, J gene, V gene, CDR3 protein. The size entry is marked missing in some rows and otherwise reads once, few, many or a size class.

>.|TRBJ2-1|TRBV29-1
CSAEGLGLGEQFF
>.|TRBJ2-1|TRBV28
CASSLRGTSSEQFF
>.|TRBJ2-5|TRBV2
CASSTTSETQYF
>.|TRBJ1-2|TRBV3-1
CASSQATGVVYGYTF
>.|TRBJ1-5|TRBV20-1
CSARGIQGSGNQPQHF
>.|TRBJ2-1|TRBV4-3
CASSQDRGAYNEQFF
>.|TRBJ1-2|TRBV5-1
CASSLGAGSTGYTF
>.|TRBJ1-5|TRBV3-1
CASSQDLARETSNQPQHF
>.|TRBJ2-3|TRBV2
CASSDAGTDTQYF
>.|TRBJ1-2|TRBV28
CASGQARRGYTF
>.|TRBJ2-3|TRBV7-2
CASSFSVSGSGTDTQYF
>.|TRBJ2-2|TRBV7-2
CASSTRMGNTGELFF
>.|TRBJ2-6|TRBV28
CASSLKSSGANVLTF
>.|TRBJ1-5|TRBV6-4
CASSAPGQGYCNQPQHF
>.|TRBJ2-7|TRBV7-8
CASSGQAYEQYF
>.|TRBJ2-5|TRBV19
CASSATGGETQYF
>.|TRBJ2-1|TRBV20-1
CSARDKQGSSYNEQFF
>.|TRBJ1-5|TRBV30
CAWSRQDNQPQHF
>.|TRBJ2-7|TRBV7-2
CASSFSLQGRFEQYF
>.|TRBJ2-7|TRBV7-6
CASSLAQGGSYEQYF
>.|TRBJ2-1|TRBV6-1
CASSERAGGYNEQFF
>.|TRBJ2-3|TRBV7-2
CASSTLRLDTQYF
>medium-sized|TRBJ1-5|TRBV5-6
CASSRTGRNQPQHF
>.|TRBJ1-1|TRBV6-1
CASSEMWRNTEAFF
>.|TRBJ2-5|TRBV29-1
CSVAASGGASETQYF
>.|TRBJ1-2|TRBV11-2
CASSLGVGSSGYTF
>.|TRBJ2-7|TRBV12-3/TRBV12-4
CASSADRGYEQYF
>.|TRBJ1-1|TRBV5-1
CASSEGTGGTEAFF
>.|TRBJ2-1|TRBV12-3/TRBV12-4
CASSRGQLSFNEQFF
>.|TRBJ2-5|TRBV5-1
CASSLDGAAGETQYF
>.|TRBJ2-2|TRBV28
CASSRRGGEAGELFF
>.|TRBJ2-5|TRBV20-1
CSARDLGTTQETQYF